This T cell receptor (beta chain) was profiled in a study of T cells in Graves' hyperthyroidism and ophthalmopathy. Using RNA transcripts as the source, TCR beta CDR3 regions were amplified. The study used the HTBI primer set for a first-round RT-PCR of the TCR CDR3. TCRdb processed the multiplex PCR reads anew with MiXCR; each CDR3 protein has one entry. Of around 690,000 distinct CDR3 sequences listed, around 21% are singletons. This CDR3 contains 13 residues. V gave up 3 bases and J gave up 4 bases, with 9 bases separating them. Germline CDR1 reads SGHTA; CDR2 reads FQGNSA. Sample: blood. The TCR originated in a man aged 25 to 45 with Graves' ophthalmopathy. The chain combines TRBV7-2 with TRBJ2-5; D is undetermined. DNA of the CDR3: TGTGCCAGCAGCTTCACTAAGGCAGAGACCCAGTACTTC. Encoded protein: CASSFTKAETQYF.